This record covers a single T cell receptor (beta chain). Antigen unknown. Using quantitative 5'-RACE with molecular barcodes, the authors made TCR beta libraries. TCRdb itself ran the 5' RACE reads through MiXCR, one entry per CDR3 protein. The table includes about 340,000 distinct CDR3 sequences, about 20% detected once. The source of the sample is a study of CD8 T cells in ankylosing spondylitis. Whole-study results and caveats: Some motif variants were previously reported in reactive arthritis synovial fluid and blood. A CD8+ phenotype characterized the disease-linked clones, which were relatively rare in peripheral blood. What appeared characteristic of ankylosing spondylitis blood was a TCR beta motif of fewer than ten highly homologous variants.

With 5 bases removed from V and 4 bases from J, the gap between germline ends came to 15 bases. Germline-derived CDR1 and CDR2 are MDHEN and SYDVKM. The CDR3 extends over 14 amino acids. Material for sequencing was blood, either unsorted or a sorted T cell fraction (not recorded which). The genes are TRBV28 and TRBJ2-7; D might be TRBD2 (6 bases). This TCR derives from a male donor with ankylosing spondylitis or in good health (not recorded which). CDR3 nucleotides: TGTGCCAGCAGTAGCCTCGGGGGAGTATACGAGCAGTACTTC. Protein sequence: CASSSLGGVYEQYF. The whole variable domain, remainder taken from reference TRBV28 and TRBJ2-7, is DVKVTQSSRYLVKRTGEKVFLECVQDMDHENMFWYRQDPGLGLRLIYFSYDVKMKEKGDIPEGYSVSREKKERFSLILESASTNQTSMYLCASSSLGGVYEQYFGPGTRLTVT.